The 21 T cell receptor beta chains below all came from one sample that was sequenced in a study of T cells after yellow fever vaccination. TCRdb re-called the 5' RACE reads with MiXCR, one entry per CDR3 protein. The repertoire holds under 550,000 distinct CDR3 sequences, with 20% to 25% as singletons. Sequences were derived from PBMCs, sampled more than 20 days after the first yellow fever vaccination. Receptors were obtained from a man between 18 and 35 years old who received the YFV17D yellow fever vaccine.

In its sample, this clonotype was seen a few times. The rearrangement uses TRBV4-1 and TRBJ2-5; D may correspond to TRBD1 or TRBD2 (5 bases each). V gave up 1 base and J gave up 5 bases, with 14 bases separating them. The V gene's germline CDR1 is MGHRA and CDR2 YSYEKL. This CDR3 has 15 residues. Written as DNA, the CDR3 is TGCGCCAGCAGCCAAGCGGGACGGACCTTGGAGACCCAGTACTTC. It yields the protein CASSQAGRTLETQYF.

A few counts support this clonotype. The CDR3 nucleotides read TGTGCCACCAGCACCAGACTAGAAATTTTACAAGAGACCCAGTACTTC. This sequence encodes CATSTRLEILQETQYF. V and J are TRBV15 and TRBJ2-5, with a weak D call TRBD2 (6 bases). This CDR3 region has 16 residues. CDR1 and CDR2 (germline): LNHNV, YYDKDF (reference sequence). V was shortened by 4 bases and J by 2 bases, with 17 bases between the two germline ends.

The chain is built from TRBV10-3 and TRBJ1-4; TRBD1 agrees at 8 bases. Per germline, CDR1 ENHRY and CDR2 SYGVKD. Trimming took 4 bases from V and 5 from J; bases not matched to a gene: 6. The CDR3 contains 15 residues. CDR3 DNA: TGTGCCATCAGTGCCGGGACAGGCCCAAATGAAAAACTGTTTTTT. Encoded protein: CAISAGTGPNEKLFF.

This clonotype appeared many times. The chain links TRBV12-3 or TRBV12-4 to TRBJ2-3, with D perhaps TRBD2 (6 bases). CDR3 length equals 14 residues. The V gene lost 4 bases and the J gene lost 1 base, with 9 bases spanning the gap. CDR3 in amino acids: CASSYLARTDTQYF. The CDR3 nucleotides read TGTGCCAGCAGTTATCTAGCGCGCACAGATACGCAGTATTTT.

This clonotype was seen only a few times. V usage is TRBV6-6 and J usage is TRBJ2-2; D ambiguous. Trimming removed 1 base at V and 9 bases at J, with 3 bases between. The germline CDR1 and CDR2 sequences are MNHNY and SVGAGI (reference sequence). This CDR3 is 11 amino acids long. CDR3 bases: TGTGCCAGCAGTTACTATAGGGAGCTGTTTTTT. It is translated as CASSYYRELFF.

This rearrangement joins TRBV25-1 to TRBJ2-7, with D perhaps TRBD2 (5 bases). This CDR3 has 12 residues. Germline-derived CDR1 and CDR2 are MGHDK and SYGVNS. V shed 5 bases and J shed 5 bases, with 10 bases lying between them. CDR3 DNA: TGTGCCAGCAGTCACGGACTGGACGAGCAGTACTTC. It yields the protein CASSHGLDEQYF.

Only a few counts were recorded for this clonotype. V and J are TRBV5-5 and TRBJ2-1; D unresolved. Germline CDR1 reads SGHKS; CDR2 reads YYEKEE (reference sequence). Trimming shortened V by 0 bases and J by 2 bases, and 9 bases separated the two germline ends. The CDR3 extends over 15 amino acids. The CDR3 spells CASSLGPATYNEQFF. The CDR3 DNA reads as TGTGCCAGCAGCTTGGGTCCTGCCACCTACAATGAGCAGTTCTTC.

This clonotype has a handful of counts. The CDR3 spells CASSQDRTDYSPLHF. In nucleotides, the CDR3 is TGCGCCAGCAGCCAAGATAGGACGGATTATTCACCCCTCCACTTT. V and J are TRBV4-3 and TRBJ1-6; D remains ambiguous. Per germline, CDR1 LGHNA and CDR2 YSLEER. Trimming removed 0 bases from V and 8 bases from J, with 11 bases in between. The CDR3 runs 15 residues.

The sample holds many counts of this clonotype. DNA of the CDR3: TGTGCCAGCAGCCTAGGGGTTCTGGGGGCCAGAAGCTACACCTTC. Its protein product is CASSLGVLGARSYTF. The V gene is TRBV12-3 or TRBV12-4, the J gene TRBJ1-2, with D perhaps TRBD1 (6 bases). The CDR3 totals 15 residues. Trimming stripped 6 bases from V and 9 bases from J, with 23 bases between.

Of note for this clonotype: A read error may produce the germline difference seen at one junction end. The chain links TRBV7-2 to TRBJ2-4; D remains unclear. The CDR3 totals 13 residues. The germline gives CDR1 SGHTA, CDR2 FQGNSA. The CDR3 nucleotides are TGTGCCGGCAGCTTTCGCCACAAAAACATTCAGTACTTC. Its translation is CAGSFRHKNIQYF.

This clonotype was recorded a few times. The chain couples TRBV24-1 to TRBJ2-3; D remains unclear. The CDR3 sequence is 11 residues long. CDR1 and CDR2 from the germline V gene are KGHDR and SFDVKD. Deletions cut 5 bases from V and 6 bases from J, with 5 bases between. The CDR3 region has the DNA TGTGCCACCAGTGTCGCTGATACGCAGTATTTT. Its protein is CATSVADTQYF.

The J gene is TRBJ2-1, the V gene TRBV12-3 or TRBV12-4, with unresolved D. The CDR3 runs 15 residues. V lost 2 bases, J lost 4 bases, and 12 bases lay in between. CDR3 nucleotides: TGTGCCAGCAGTTTAAGTGGTTACAGTTACAATGAGCAGTTCTTC. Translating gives CASSLSGYSYNEQFF.

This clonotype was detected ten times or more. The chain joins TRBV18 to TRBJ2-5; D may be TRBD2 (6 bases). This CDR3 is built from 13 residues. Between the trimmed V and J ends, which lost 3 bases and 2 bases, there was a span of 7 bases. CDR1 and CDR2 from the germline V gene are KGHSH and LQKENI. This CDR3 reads CASSPEGQETQYF. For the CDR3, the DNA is TGTGCCAGCTCACCGGAGGGACAAGAGACCCAGTACTTC.

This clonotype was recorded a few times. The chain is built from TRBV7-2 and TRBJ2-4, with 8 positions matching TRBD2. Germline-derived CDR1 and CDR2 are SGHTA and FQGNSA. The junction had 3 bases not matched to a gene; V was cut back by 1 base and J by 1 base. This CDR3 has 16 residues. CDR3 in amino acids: CASSLVGGGAKNIQYF. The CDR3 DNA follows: TGTGCCAGCAGCTTAGTCGGCGGGGGGGCCAAAAACATTCAGTACTTC.

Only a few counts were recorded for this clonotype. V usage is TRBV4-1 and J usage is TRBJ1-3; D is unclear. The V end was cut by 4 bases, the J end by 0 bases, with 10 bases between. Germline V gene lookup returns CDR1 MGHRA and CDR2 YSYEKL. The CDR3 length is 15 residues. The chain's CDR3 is CASSPTPSSGNTIYF. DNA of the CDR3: TGCGCCAGCAGCCCCACCCCGAGCTCTGGAAACACCATATATTTT.

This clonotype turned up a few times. As DNA, the CDR3 is TGCAGTGCTAGAGTCGTACTAGCGGGGGCTAATGAGCAGTTCTTC. Translating gives CSARVVLAGANEQFF. The J gene is TRBJ2-1, the V gene TRBV20-1; 11 nucleotides align to TRBD2. J gave up 7 bases and V 1 base, and 6 bases lay outside the gene matches. Germline values: CDR1 DFQATT, CDR2 SNEGSKA (reference sequence). This CDR3 is 15 amino acids long.

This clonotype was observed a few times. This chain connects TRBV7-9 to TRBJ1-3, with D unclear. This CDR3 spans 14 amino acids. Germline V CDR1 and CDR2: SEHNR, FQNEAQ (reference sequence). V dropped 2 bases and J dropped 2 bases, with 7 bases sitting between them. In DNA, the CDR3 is TGTGCCAGCAGCTTATGGGAAACTGGAAACACCATATATTTT. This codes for CASSLWETGNTIYF.

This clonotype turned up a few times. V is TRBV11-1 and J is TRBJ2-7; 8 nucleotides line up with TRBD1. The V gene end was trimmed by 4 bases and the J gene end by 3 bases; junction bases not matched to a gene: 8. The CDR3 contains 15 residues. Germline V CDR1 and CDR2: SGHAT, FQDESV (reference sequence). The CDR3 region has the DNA TGTGCCAGCAGCTCAAGTCCCGGGACAGGCTACGAGCAGTACTTC. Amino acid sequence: CASSSSPGTGYEQYF. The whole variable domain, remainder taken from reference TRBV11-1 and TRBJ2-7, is EAEVAQSPRYKITEKSQAVAFWCDPISGHATLYWYRQILGQGPELLVQFQDESVVDDSQLPKDRFSAERLKGVDSTLKIQPAELGDSAMYLCASSSSPGTGYEQYFGPGTRLTVT.

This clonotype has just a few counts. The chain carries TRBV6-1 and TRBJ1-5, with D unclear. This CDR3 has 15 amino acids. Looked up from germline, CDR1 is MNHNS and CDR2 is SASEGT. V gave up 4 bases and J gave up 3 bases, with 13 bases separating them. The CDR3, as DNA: TGTGCCAGCAGTGGAAGCCTTGTGGACAATCAGCCCCAGCATTTT. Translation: CASSGSLVDNQPQHF.

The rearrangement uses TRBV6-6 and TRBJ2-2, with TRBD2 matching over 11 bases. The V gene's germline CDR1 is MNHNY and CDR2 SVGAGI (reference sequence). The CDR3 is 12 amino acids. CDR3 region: CRTSGPTGELFF. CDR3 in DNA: TGTCGGACTAGCGGGCCCACCGGGGAGCTGTTTTTT.

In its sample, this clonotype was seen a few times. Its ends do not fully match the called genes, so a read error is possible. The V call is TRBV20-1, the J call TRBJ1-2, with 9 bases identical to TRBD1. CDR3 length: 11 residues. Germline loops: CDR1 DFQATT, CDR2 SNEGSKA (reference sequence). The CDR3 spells CSARSGTGSFF. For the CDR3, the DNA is TGCAGTGCTAGGTCCGGGACAGGGAGCTTCTTC.